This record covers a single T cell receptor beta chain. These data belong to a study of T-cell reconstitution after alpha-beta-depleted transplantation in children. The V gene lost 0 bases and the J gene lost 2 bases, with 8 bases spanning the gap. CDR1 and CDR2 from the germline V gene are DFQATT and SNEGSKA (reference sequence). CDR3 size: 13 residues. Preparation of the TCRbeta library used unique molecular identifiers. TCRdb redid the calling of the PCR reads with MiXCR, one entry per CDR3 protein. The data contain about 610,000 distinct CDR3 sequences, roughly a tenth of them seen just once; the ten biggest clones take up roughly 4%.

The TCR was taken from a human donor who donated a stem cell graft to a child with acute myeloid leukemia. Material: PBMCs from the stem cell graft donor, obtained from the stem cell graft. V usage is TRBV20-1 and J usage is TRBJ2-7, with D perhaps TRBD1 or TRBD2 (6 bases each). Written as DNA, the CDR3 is TGCAGTGCTAGAGATGGGGGGCCCTACGAGCAGTACTTC. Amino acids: CSARDGGPYEQYF.